The rows below give T cell receptor beta chains drawn from one sample of a study of shared clonotypes between healthy human individuals. The repertoire was sequenced with immunoSEQ multiplex PCR; TCRdb's copy has only in-frame clones and lacks some. The sample has about 490,000 clones; approximately 80% are singletons. The sample was PBMCs. These receptors were obtained from a woman aged 40 to 49 in good health. Some clones in this sample may be carry-over from other donors' samples. Both conserved end residues are part of each CDR3. Each record gives: D gene, CDR3 length, J gene, clone size, V gene, CDR3 DNA, CDR3 protein. D genes are given only for firm matches. Only part of the rows carry a size: once, few, many, or a class if the clone is expanded.

. | 15 | TRBJ1-4 | few | TRBV4-1 | TGCGCCAGCAGCCACGCAGGGAGAACTAATGAAAAACTGTTTTTT | CASSHAGRTNEKLFF
. | 13 | TRBJ2-5 | . | TRBV10-1 | TGCGCCAGCCCAGAGGGGGAGAAAGAGACCCAGTACTTC | CASPEGEKETQYF
TRBD1 | 14 | TRBJ2-7 | once | TRBV27 | TGTGCCAGCGGCAGGTACAGGGGATCCTACGAGCAGTACTTC | CASGRYRGSYEQYF
. | 13 | TRBJ1-2 | once | TRBV19 | TGTGCCAGTAGTACAGTACTTAACTATGGCTACACCTTC | CASSTVLNYGYTF
. | 11 | TRBJ2-5 | . | TRBV20-1 | TGCAGTGCTAGAGATAATCCCTACCAGTACTTC | CSARDNPYQYF
. | 14 | TRBJ2-2 | . | TRBV7-2 | TGTGCCAGCAGCCCTTTGGGGGGGCCCGGGGAGCTGTTTTTT | CASSPLGGPGELFF
. | 12 | TRBJ2-7 | . | TRBV7-9 | TGTGCCAGCAGTTCGCACGGCGACGAGCAGTACTTC | CASSSHGDEQYF
TRBD2 | 15 | TRBJ2-1 | few | TRBV11-2 | TGTGCCAGCAGCTTAGATTTAGTAGCGGGAATTGAGCAGTTCTTC | CASSLDLVAGIEQFF
. | 12 | TRBJ1-2 | once | TRBV15 | TGTGCCACCAGCAGAGATTGGTCTGGCTACACCTTC | CATSRDWSGYTF
TRBD2 | 14 | TRBJ2-1 | . | TRBV9 | TGTGCCAGCGCCCCCGGGACTAGCGGCCACTTGCAGTTCTTC | CASAPGTSGHLQFF